This is a list of T cell receptor beta chains from one sample in a study of T-cell reconstitution after alpha-beta-depleted transplantation in children. In TCRdb, the PCR reads were re-called with MiXCR into one record per CDR3 protein. The repertoire holds about 210,000 distinct CDR3 sequences, with roughly a sixth as singletons. This specimen consisted of PBMCs, mostly from graft donor cells, obtained 360 days after TCRalphabeta/CD19-depleted stem cell transplant. Every receptor here comes from a male patient aged 2 to 9 who had a stem cell transplant for acute lymphoblastic leukemia, so the T cells may come from the graft donor. Both conserved end residues are part of each CDR3. D genes are given only for firm matches. The size field is filled for only some rows; it gives once, few, many or a size class.

d_call: TRBD2
j_call: TRBJ2-3
v_call: TRBV10-3
clone_size: .
cdr3_aa: CAISGGRSPPDTQYF
cdr3_nt: TGTGCCATCAGTGGCGGGAGGTCCCCCCCAGATACGCAGTATTTT

d_call: .
j_call: TRBJ2-7
v_call: TRBV27
clone_size: few
cdr3_aa: CASSLLDGIGLYEQYF
cdr3_nt: TGTGCCAGCAGTCTACTAGACGGGATTGGGCTATACGAGCAGTACTTC

d_call: .
j_call: TRBJ2-7
v_call: TRBV12-3/TRBV12-4
clone_size: .
cdr3_aa: CASSLPPSYEQYF
cdr3_nt: TGTGCCAGCAGTTTACCTCCCTCCTACGAGCAGTACTTC

d_call: .
j_call: TRBJ1-1
v_call: TRBV5-4
clone_size: .
cdr3_aa: CASSLTPGNTEAFF
cdr3_nt: TGTGCCAGCAGCTTGACCCCAGGGAACACTGAAGCTTTCTTT

d_call: TRBD1
j_call: TRBJ2-6
v_call: TRBV5-1
clone_size: .
cdr3_aa: CASSLPQGAGANVLTF
cdr3_nt: TGCGCCAGCAGCTTGCCCCAGGGGGCTGGGGCCAACGTCCTGACTTTC

d_call: .
j_call: TRBJ1-2
v_call: TRBV20-1
clone_size: .
cdr3_aa: CSASGAAKGDGYTF
cdr3_nt: TGCAGTGCCTCGGGGGCAGCCAAGGGGGATGGCTACACCTTC

d_call: .
j_call: TRBJ2-2
v_call: TRBV7-3
clone_size: .
cdr3_aa: CASSLTSGGYTGELFF
cdr3_nt: TGTGCCAGCAGCTTAACGTCTGGCGGATACACCGGGGAGCTGTTTTTT

d_call: .
j_call: TRBJ2-3
v_call: TRBV7-2
clone_size: few
cdr3_aa: CASGGFRGPSIDTQYF
cdr3_nt: TGTGCCTCAGGTGGTTTCAGGGGTCCGAGCATAGATACGCAGTATTTT

d_call: .
j_call: TRBJ1-5
v_call: TRBV4-3
clone_size: .
cdr3_aa: CASSQGRHASLQHF
cdr3_nt: TGCGCCAGCAGCCAAGGCCGACACGCTTCACTCCAGCATTTT

d_call: .
j_call: TRBJ2-7
v_call: TRBV12-3/TRBV12-4
clone_size: many
cdr3_aa: CASSLRQGAEQYF
cdr3_nt: TGTGCCAGCAGTTTACGGCAGGGTGCCGAGCAGTACTTC

d_call: TRBD1
j_call: TRBJ2-7
v_call: TRBV15
clone_size: .
cdr3_aa: CATSKGDRTSEQYF
cdr3_nt: TGTGCCACCAGCAAAGGGGACAGAACCAGCGAGCAGTACTTC

d_call: TRBD1
j_call: TRBJ2-7
v_call: TRBV6-2/TRBV6-3
clone_size: .
cdr3_aa: CASSASRDRGRHEQYF
cdr3_nt: TGTGCCAGCAGTGCCTCAAGGGACAGGGGTCGCCACGAGCAGTACTTC

d_call: .
j_call: TRBJ2-5
v_call: TRBV6-5
clone_size: .
cdr3_aa: CASSYATVASKKETQYF
cdr3_nt: TGTGCCAGCAGTTACGCGACGGTAGCCTCTAAAAAAGAGACCCAGTACTTC

d_call: TRBD2
j_call: TRBJ2-5
v_call: TRBV5-5
clone_size: .
cdr3_aa: CASSRLAGEAKTQYF
cdr3_nt: TGTGCCAGCAGCAGACTAGCGGGAGAGGCAAAGACCCAGTACTTC

d_call: .
j_call: TRBJ1-2
v_call: TRBV5-6
clone_size: .
cdr3_aa: CASTQRPFSNYGYTF
cdr3_nt: TGTGCCAGCACCCAAAGGCCATTCTCTAACTATGGCTACACCTTC

d_call: .
j_call: TRBJ2-6
v_call: TRBV6-4
clone_size: .
cdr3_aa: CASRDLFVGLGSGANVLTF
cdr3_nt: TGTGCCAGCAGGGACCTTTTTGTGGGTCTAGGTTCTGGGGCCAACGTCCTGACTTTC

d_call: .
j_call: TRBJ1-1
v_call: TRBV5-1
clone_size: few
cdr3_aa: CASSLIGGNWLEAFF
cdr3_nt: TGCGCCAGCAGCTTGATCGGGGGGAACTGGCTTGAAGCTTTCTTT

d_call: .
j_call: TRBJ2-4
v_call: TRBV3-1
clone_size: .
cdr3_aa: CASSQTRLDGKNIQYF
cdr3_nt: TGTGCCAGCAGCCAAACTAGACTGGATGGCAAAAACATTCAGTACTTC

d_call: .
j_call: TRBJ2-1
v_call: TRBV12-3/TRBV12-4
clone_size: many
cdr3_aa: CASTRLGSYNEQFF
cdr3_nt: TGTGCCAGCACCAGACTGGGCTCCTACAATGAGCAGTTCTTC

d_call: .
j_call: TRBJ2-5
v_call: TRBV11-2
clone_size: many
cdr3_aa: CASSFRQGGETQYF
cdr3_nt: TGTGCCAGCAGCTTTCGTCAGGGTGGCGAGACCCAGTACTTC

d_call: .
j_call: TRBJ1-1
v_call: TRBV7-7
clone_size: few
cdr3_aa: CASSFTGHPEAFF
cdr3_nt: TGTGCTAGCAGCTTCACGGGACATCCTGAAGCTTTCTTT

d_call: .
j_call: TRBJ1-5
v_call: TRBV10-1
clone_size: few
cdr3_aa: CASSAGQPYSNQPQHF
cdr3_nt: TGCGCCAGCAGTGCGGGGCAGCCCTATAGCAATCAGCCCCAGCATTTT

d_call: .
j_call: TRBJ2-4
v_call: TRBV14
clone_size: many
cdr3_aa: CASSPLDGNIQYF
cdr3_nt: TGTGCCAGCAGCCCACTAGATGGGAACATTCAGTACTTC

d_call: .
j_call: TRBJ2-4
v_call: TRBV2
clone_size: .
cdr3_aa: CASSEGRLAKNIQYF
cdr3_nt: TGTGCCAGCAGTGAGGGCCGCCTAGCCAAAAACATTCAGTACTTC

d_call: .
j_call: TRBJ2-1
v_call: TRBV3-1
clone_size: few
cdr3_aa: CASSQTEEPYNEQFF
cdr3_nt: TGTGCCAGCAGCCAAACAGAGGAGCCATACAATGAGCAGTTCTTC

d_call: .
j_call: TRBJ2-5
v_call: TRBV7-8
clone_size: few
cdr3_aa: CASSSSPAPGTSRFTQYF
cdr3_nt: TGTGCCAGCAGCTCCTCCCCCGCACCCGGGACATCTCGATTTACCCAGTACTTC

d_call: TRBD1
j_call: TRBJ2-7
v_call: TRBV12-3/TRBV12-4
clone_size: few
cdr3_aa: CASTLHRTGVYEQYF
cdr3_nt: TGTGCCAGCACCCTTCATCGGACAGGCGTTTACGAGCAGTACTTC

d_call: .
j_call: TRBJ2-1
v_call: TRBV27
clone_size: .
cdr3_aa: CASSTPLAPRGYNEQFF
cdr3_nt: TGTGCCAGCAGCACGCCGCTTGCCCCTCGCGGGTACAATGAGCAGTTCTTC

d_call: .
j_call: TRBJ1-4
v_call: TRBV12-3/TRBV12-4
clone_size: .
cdr3_aa: CASSWDIKREKLFF
cdr3_nt: TGTGCCAGCAGTTGGGACATTAAACGGGAAAAACTGTTTTTT

d_call: TRBD1
j_call: TRBJ2-5
v_call: TRBV5-1
clone_size: few
cdr3_aa: CASSLASDRPQETQYF
cdr3_nt: TGCGCCAGCAGCTTGGCCTCGGACAGGCCACAAGAGACCCAGTACTTC

d_call: TRBD1
j_call: TRBJ2-3
v_call: TRBV5-1
clone_size: .
cdr3_aa: CASSPRDRRGDTQYF
cdr3_nt: TGCGCCAGCAGCCCCCGGGACAGAAGGGGGGATACGCAGTATTTT

d_call: TRBD1
j_call: TRBJ2-1
v_call: TRBV27
clone_size: few
cdr3_aa: CATRGGSSYNEQFF
cdr3_nt: TGTGCCACCAGAGGGGGCAGCTCCTACAATGAGCAGTTCTTC

d_call: TRBD2
j_call: TRBJ2-1
v_call: TRBV10-3
clone_size: few
cdr3_aa: CAIRSQTSGPEQFF
cdr3_nt: TGTGCCATCAGGAGCCAGACTAGCGGCCCAGAGCAGTTCTTC